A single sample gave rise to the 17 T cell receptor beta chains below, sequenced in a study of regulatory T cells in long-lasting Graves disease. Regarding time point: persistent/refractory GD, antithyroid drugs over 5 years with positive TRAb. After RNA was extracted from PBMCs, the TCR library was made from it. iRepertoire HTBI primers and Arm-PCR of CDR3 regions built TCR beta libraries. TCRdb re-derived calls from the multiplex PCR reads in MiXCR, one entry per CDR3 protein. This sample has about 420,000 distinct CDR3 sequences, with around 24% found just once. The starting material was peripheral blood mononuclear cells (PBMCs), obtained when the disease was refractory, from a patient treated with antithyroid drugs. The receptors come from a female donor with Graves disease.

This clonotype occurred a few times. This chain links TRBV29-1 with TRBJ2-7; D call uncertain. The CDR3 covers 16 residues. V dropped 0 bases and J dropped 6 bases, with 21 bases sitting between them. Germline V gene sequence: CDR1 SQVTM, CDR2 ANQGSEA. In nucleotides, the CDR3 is TGCAGCGTTGAAGATCTCGGGCATGGCCATCTGGGCGAGCAGTACTTC. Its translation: CSVEDLGHGHLGEQYF.

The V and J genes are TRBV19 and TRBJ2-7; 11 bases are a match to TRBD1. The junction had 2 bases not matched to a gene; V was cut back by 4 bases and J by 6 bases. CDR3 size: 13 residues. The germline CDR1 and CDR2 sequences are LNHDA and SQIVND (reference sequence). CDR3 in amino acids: CASSSGTGGEQYF. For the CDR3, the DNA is TGTGCCAGTAGTAGCGGGACAGGGGGCGAGCAGTACTTC.

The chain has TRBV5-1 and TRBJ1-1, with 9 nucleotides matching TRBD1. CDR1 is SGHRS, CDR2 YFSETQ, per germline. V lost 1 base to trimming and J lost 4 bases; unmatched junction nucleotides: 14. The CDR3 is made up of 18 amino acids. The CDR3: CASSLHRGRFSLSTEAFF. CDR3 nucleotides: TGCGCCAGCAGCTTGCACAGGGGGCGCTTCAGTTTAAGCACTGAAGCTTTCTTT.

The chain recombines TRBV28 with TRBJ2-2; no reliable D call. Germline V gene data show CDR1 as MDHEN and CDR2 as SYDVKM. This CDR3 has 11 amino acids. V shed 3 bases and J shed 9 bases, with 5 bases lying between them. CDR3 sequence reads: CASSFSRELFF. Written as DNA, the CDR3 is TGTGCCAGCAGTTTTTCCCGGGAGCTGTTTTTT.

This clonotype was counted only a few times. Here the CDR3 DNA reads TGTGCCAGTAGTATTGGGTGGGATCAGCCCCAGCATTTT. This sequence encodes CASSIGWDQPQHF. The chain is built from TRBV19 and TRBJ1-5, with D uncertain. V was clipped by 3 bases and J by 5 bases, with 8 bases between them. Per the germline V gene, CDR1 is LNHDA and CDR2 is SQIVND (reference sequence). This CDR3 has 13 amino acids.

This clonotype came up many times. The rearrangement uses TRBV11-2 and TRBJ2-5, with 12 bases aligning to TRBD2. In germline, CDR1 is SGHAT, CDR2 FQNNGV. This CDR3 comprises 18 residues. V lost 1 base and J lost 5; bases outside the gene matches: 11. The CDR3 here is CASSLGSRGLAGSETQYF. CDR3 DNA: TGTGCCAGCAGCTTAGGCTCAAGGGGACTAGCGGGTAGTGAGACCCAGTACTTC.

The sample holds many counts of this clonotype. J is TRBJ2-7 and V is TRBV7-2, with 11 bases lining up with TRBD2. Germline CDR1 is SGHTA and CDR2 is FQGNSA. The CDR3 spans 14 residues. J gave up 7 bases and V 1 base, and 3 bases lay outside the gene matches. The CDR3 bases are TGTGCCAGCAGCTTAGATAGCGGGAGGGGGGAGCAGTACTTC. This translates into CASSLDSGRGEQYF.

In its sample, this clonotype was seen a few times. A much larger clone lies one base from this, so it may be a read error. As DNA, the CDR3 is TGTGCCAGCAGTGGAGGGACAGGGGCCTACGAGCAGTACTTC. Protein: CASSGGTGAYEQYF. The chain couples TRBV28 to TRBJ2-7; 10 bases are shared with TRBD1. In germline, CDR1 is MDHEN, CDR2 SYDVKM. J lost 2 bases, V lost 5 bases, and 3 bases had no gene match. This CDR3 has 14 residues.

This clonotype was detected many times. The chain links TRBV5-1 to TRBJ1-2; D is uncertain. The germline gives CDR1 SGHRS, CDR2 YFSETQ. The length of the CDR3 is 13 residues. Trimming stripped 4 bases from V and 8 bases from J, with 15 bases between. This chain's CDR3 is CASSPVVTFGYTF. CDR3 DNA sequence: TGCGCCAGCAGCCCGGTAGTAACCTTCGGCTACACCTTC.

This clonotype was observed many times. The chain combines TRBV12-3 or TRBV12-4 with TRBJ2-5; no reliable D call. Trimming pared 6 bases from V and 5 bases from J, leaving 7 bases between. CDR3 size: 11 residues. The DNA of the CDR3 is TGTGCCAGCAGCTTAATTGAGACCCAGTACTTC. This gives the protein CASSLIETQYF.

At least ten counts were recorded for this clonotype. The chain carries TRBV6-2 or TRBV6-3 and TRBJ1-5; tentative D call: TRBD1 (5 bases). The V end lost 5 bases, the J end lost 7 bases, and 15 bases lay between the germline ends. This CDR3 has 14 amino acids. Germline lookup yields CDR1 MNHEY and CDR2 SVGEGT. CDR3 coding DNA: TGTGCCAGCAGTGAAGCAGGGAAGAGCCAGCCCCAGCATTTT. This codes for CASSEAGKSQPQHF.

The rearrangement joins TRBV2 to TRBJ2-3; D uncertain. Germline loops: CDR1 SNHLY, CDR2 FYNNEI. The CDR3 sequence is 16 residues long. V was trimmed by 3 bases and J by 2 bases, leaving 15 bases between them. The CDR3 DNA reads TGTGCCAGCAGTGAGGAGCCCCTCCCTTACACAGATACGCAGTATTTT. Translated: CASSEEPLPYTDTQYF.

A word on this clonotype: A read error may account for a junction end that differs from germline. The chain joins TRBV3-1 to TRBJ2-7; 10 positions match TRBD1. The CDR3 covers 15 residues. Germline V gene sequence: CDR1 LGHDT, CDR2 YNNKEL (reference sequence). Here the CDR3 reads CASSPGQGPLYGQYF. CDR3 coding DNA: TGTGCCAGCAGCCCGGGACAGGGGCCACTCTACGGGCAGTACTTC.

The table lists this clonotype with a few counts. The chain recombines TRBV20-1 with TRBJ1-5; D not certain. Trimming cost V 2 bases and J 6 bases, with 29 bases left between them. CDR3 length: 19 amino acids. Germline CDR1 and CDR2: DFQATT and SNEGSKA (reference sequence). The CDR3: CSARLGSTSANLARQPQHF. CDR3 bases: TGCAGTGCTAGATTAGGTTCGACCTCAGCTAATCTAGCTCGTCAGCCCCAGCATTTT.

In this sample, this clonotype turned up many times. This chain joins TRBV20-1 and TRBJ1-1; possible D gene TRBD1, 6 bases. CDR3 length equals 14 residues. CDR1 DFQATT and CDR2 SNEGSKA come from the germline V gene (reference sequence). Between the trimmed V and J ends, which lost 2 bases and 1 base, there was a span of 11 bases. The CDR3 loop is CSARKGGWNTEAFF. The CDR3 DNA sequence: TGCAGTGCTAGAAAGGGGGGGTGGAACACTGAAGCTTTCTTT.

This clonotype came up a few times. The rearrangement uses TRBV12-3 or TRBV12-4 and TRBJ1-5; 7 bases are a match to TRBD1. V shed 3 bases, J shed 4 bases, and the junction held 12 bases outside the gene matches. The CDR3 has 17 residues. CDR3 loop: CASSFQLPGQINQPQHF. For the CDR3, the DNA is TGTGCCAGCAGTTTTCAATTACCGGGACAGATAAATCAGCCCCAGCATTTT.

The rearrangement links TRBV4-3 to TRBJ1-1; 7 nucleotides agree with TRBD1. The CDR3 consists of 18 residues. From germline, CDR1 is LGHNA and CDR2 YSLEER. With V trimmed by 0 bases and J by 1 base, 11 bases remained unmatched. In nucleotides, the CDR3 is TGCGCCAGCAGCCAAGATTCGGACTCAGGGGGGGGGAACACTGAAGCTTTCTTT. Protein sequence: CASSQDSDSGGGNTEAFF.